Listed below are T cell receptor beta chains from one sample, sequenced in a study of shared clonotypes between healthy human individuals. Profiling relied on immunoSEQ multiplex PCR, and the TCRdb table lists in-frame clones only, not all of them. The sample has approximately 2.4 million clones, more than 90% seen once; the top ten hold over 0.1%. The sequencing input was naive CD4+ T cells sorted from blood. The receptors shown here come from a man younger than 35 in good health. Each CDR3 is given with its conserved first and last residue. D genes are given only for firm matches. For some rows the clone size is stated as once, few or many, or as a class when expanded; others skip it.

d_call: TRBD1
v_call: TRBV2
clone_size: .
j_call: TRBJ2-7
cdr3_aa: CAGNRGSLPYEQYF
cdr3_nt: TGTGCCGGGAACAGGGGGTCATTACCCTACGAGCAGTACTTC

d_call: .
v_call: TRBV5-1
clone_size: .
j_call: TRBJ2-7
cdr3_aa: CASSGGGYEQYF
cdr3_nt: TGCGCCAGCAGCGGGGGCGGATACGAGCAGTACTTC

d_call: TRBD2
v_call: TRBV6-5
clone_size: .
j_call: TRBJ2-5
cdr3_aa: CASSSAGGPGETQYF
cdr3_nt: TGTGCCAGCAGTTCTGCGGGGGGGCCGGGGGAGACCCAGTACTTC

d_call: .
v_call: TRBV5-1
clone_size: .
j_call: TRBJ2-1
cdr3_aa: CASSSGGNYNEQFF
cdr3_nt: TGCGCCAGCAGCTCGGGCGGAAACTACAATGAGCAGTTCTTC

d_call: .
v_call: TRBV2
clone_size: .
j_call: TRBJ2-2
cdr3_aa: CASTLLPASVDTGELFF
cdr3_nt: TGTGCCAGCACCCTCCTCCCTGCCAGCGTAGACACCGGGGAGCTGTTTTTT

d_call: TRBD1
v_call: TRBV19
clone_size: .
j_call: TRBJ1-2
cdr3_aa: CASSSWDRAGYTF
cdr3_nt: TGTGCCAGTAGTTCCTGGGACAGGGCCGGCTACACCTTC

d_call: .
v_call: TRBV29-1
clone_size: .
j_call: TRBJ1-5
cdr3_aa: CSVVDSNQPQHF
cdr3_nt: TGCAGCGTTGTTGATAGCAATCAGCCCCAGCATTTT

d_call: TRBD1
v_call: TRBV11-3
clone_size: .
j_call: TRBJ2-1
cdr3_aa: CASSLGTGAVNEQFF
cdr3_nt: TGTGCCAGCAGCTTAGGGACAGGGGCGGTCAATGAGCAGTTCTTC

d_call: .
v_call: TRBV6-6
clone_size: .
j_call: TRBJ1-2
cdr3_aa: CATLEVGNYGYTF
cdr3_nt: TGTGCCACCCTGGAGGTGGGGAACTATGGCTACACCTTC

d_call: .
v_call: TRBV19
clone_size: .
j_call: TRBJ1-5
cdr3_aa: CASTPPGRGNQPQHF
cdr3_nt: TGTGCCAGTACCCCCCCGGGAAGGGGCAATCAGCCCCAGCATTTT

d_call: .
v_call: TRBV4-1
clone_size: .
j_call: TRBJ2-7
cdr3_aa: CASSQAGPGAYEQYF
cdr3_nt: TGCGCCAGCAGCCAGGCCGGACCGGGAGCCTACGAGCAGTACTTC

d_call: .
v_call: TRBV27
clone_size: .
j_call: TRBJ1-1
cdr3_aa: CASWPGQGNTEAFF
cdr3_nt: TGTGCCAGCTGGCCCGGGCAGGGGAACACTGAAGCTTTCTTT

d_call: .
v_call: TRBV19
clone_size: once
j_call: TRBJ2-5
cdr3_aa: CASSIVGGLETQYF
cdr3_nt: TGTGCCAGTAGTATCGTAGGCGGGTTGGAGACCCAGTACTTC

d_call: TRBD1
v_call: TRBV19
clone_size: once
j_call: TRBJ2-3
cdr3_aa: CASSATGSDTQYF
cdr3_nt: TGTGCCAGTAGCGCGACAGGGTCAGATACGCAGTATTTT

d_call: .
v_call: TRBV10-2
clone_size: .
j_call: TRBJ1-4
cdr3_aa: CASRRQPDEKLFF
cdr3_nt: TGCGCCAGCAGACGACAACCGGATGAAAAACTGTTTTTT

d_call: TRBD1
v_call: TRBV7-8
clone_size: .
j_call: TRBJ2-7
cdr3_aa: CASSSDRGGEQYF
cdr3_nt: TGTGCCAGCAGCTCGGACAGGGGCGGAGAGCAGTACTTC

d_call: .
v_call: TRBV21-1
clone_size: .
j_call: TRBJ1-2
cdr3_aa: CASYLRGGANYGYTF
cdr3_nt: TGTGCCAGCTACTTGAGGGGCGGAGCTAACTATGGCTACACCTTC

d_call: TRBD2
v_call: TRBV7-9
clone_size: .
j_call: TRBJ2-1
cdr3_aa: CASSLLAGGPNEQFF
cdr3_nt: TGTGCCAGCAGCCTACTAGCGGGAGGGCCCAATGAGCAGTTCTTC

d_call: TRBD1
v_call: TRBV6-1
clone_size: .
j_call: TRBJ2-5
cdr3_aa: CASILTGGWETQYF
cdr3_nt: TGTGCCAGCATTTTGACAGGGGGCTGGGAGACCCAGTACTTC

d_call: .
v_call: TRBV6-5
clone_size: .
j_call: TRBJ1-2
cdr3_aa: CASSSAGNYGYTF
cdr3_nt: TGTGCCAGCAGTTCTGCGGGGAACTATGGCTACACCTTC

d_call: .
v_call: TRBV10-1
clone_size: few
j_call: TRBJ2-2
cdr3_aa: CASKAGVNTGELFF
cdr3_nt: TGCGCCAGCAAAGCAGGGGTGAACACCGGGGAGCTGTTTTTT

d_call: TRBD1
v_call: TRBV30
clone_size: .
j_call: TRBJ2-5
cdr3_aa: CAWSVQGTLIQETQYF
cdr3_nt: TGTGCCTGGAGTGTACAGGGGACACTTATCCAAGAGACCCAGTACTTC

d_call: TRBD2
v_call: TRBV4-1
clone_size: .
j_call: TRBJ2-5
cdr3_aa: CASSQGTSRGTLTDMWTQYF
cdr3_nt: TGCGCCAGCAGCCAAGGGACGTCGCGGGGGACTCTGACAGACATGTGGACCCAGTACTTC

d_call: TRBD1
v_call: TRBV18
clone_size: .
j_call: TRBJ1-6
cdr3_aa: CASSSSGQGNSPLHF
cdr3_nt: TGTGCCAGCTCCTCATCGGGACAGGGAAATTCACCCCTCCACTTT

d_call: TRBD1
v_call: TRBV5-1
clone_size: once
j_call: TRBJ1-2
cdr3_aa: CASSPRRSGQGIGGYTF
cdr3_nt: TGCGCCAGCAGCCCCCGGAGGTCCGGACAGGGAATTGGTGGCTACACCTTC

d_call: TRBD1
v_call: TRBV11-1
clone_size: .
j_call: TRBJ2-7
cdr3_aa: CASSLSTGTHYEQYF
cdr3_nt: TGTGCCAGCAGCTTATCGACAGGGACCCACTACGAGCAGTACTTC

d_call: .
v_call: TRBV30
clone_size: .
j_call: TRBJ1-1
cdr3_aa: CAWMQGRSEAFF
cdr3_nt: TGTGCCTGGATGCAGGGTCGATCTGAAGCTTTCTTT

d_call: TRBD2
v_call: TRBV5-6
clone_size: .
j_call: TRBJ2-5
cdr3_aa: CASSLLAGESETQYF
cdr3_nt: TGTGCCAGCAGCTTGCTAGCGGGAGAGTCTGAGACCCAGTACTTC

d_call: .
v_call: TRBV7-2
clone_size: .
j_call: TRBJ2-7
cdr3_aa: CASSPTRFEQYF
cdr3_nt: TGTGCCAGCAGCCCGACTAGATTCGAGCAGTACTTC

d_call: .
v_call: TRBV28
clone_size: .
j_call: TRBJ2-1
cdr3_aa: CASSLSDANEQFF
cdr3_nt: TGTGCCAGCAGTTTATCCGATGCCAATGAGCAGTTCTTC

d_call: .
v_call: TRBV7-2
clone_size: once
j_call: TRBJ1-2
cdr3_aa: CASSLVTGGAYGYTF
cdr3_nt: TGTGCCAGCAGCTTAGTTACGGGAGGGGCGTATGGCTACACCTTC

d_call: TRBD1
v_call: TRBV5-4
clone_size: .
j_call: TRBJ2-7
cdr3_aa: CASSSIDMDRSSYEQYF
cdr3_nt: TGTGCCAGCAGCTCGATTGATATGGACAGGAGCTCCTACGAGCAGTACTTC

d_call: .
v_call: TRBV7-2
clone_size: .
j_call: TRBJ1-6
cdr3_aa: CASSLRQSSTNSPLHF
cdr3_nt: TGTGCCAGCAGCTTACGACAATCATCGACTAATTCACCCCTCCACTTT

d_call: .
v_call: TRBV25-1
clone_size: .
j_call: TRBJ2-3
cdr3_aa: CASSLDLASDTQYF
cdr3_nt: TGTGCCAGCAGCCTTGATCTAGCGTCAGATACGCAGTATTTT

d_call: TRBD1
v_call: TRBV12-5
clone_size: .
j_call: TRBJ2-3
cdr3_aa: CACLGDRQPDTQYF
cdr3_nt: TGTGCTTGTCTCGGGGACAGACAACCAGATACGCAGTATTTT

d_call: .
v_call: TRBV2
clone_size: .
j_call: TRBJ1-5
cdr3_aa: CASTPGAEYQPQHF
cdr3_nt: TGTGCCAGCACCCCGGGGGCCGAGTATCAGCCCCAGCATTTT

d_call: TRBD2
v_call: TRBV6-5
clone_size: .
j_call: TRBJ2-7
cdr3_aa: CASSPGLAGPYEQYF
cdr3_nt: TGTGCCAGCAGTCCTGGACTAGCGGGACCCTACGAGCAGTACTTC

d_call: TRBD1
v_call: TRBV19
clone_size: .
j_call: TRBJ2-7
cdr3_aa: CASSPDRATYEQYF
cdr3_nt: TGTGCCAGTAGTCCGGACAGGGCGACCTACGAGCAGTACTTC

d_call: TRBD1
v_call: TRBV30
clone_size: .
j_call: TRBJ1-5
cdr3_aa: CAWSGENRGGQPQHF
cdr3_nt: TGTGCCTGGAGTGGGGAAAACAGGGGAGGGCAGCCCCAGCATTTT